These T cell receptor beta chains were read from a single sample in a study of control samples from healthy donors and cancer patients. Assay: immunoSEQ multiplex PCR; the TCRdb copy retains only in-frame clones and omits some. The sample has more than 120,000 clones; around 90% are singletons. The sequencing sample was made of blood. These receptor sequences come from a man aged 25-40 years in good health. Both conserved end residues are part of each CDR3. The D gene is left open where the match is weak. Where a row states a size, it is once, few, many or the class of an expanded clone; other rows omit it.

>-|TRBJ2-7|-|TRBV15
CATSGFQTPYEQYF
TGTGCCACCAGCGGTTTCCAGACCCCCTACGAGCAGTACTTC
>-|TRBJ2-2|-|TRBV11-2
CASSYITGELFF
TGTGCCAGCAGCTATATCACCGGGGAGCTGTTTTTT
>-|TRBJ2-2|-|TRBV9
CASSVDWVNTGELFF
TGTGCCAGCAGCGTAGATTGGGTGAACACCGGGGAGCTGTTTTTT
>-|TRBJ2-7|-|TRBV27
CASSLLGVGSYEQYF
TGTGCCAGCAGTTTATTGGGGGTGGGGTCCTACGAGCAGTACTTC
>-|TRBJ2-7|-|TRBV27
CASKLQGVYEQYF
TGTGCCAGCAAATTACAGGGAGTCTACGAGCAGTACTTC
>TRBD1|TRBJ1-2|-|TRBV28
CASSPPGQGHGYTF
TGTGCCAGCAGTCCGCCGGGACAGGGGCACGGCTACACCTTC
>-|TRBJ1-2|-|TRBV12-3/TRBV12-4
CASSRGGYTF
TGTGCCAGCAGCAGGGGAGGCTACACCTTC
>-|TRBJ1-5|-|TRBV7-9
CASSSNPDRPQHF
TGTGCCAGCAGCTCGAACCCTGACAGGCCCCAGCATTTT
>-|TRBJ1-4|-|TRBV7-3
CASSLIGRATNEKLFF
TGTGCCAGCAGCTTAATTGGGAGGGCAACTAATGAAAAACTGTTTTTT
>-|TRBJ2-7|-|TRBV2
CAIREGEAYEQYF
TGTGCCATTAGGGAGGGGGAAGCCTACGAGCAGTACTTC
>-|TRBJ2-7|-|TRBV19
CASSMGPGRSYEQYF
TGTGCCAGTAGTATGGGACCAGGACGTTCCTACGAGCAGTACTTC
>TRBD1|TRBJ1-4|-|TRBV6-6
CASSLAQGAREKLFF
TGTGCCAGCAGTCTAGCCCAGGGGGCTAGGGAAAAACTGTTTTTT
>-|TRBJ2-7|once|TRBV12-3/TRBV12-4
CASSFRGYEQYF
TGTGCCAGCAGTTTTCGGGGCTACGAGCAGTACTTC
>TRBD1|TRBJ1-5|few|TRBV18
CASSILQGGEDQPQHF
TGTGCCAGCTCAATTTTACAGGGGGGAGAAGATCAGCCCCAGCATTTT
>-|TRBJ2-2|-|TRBV5-5
CASSLAGDTGELFF
TGTGCCAGCAGCTTGGCCGGGGACACCGGGGAGCTGTTTTTT
>TRBD1|TRBJ2-2|-|TRBV9
CASSLRTGKLGELFF
TGTGCCAGCAGCCTCAGGACAGGGAAATTAGGGGAGCTGTTTTTT
>TRBD1|TRBJ1-2|-|TRBV9
CASSHTGGNGYTF
TGTGCCAGCAGCCATACAGGGGGCAATGGCTACACCTTC
>-|TRBJ1-2|once|TRBV28
CASSFRGGNYGYTF
TGTGCCAGCAGTTTCCGTGGGGGAAACTATGGCTACACCTTC
>TRBD1|TRBJ1-1|-|TRBV5-6
CASIRDSDYTEAFF
TGTGCCAGCATCAGGGACAGTGATTACACTGAAGCTTTCTTT